A selection of T cell receptor beta chains follows, all from one sample in a study of blood T cell repertoires in COVID-19. Clones were read by immunoSEQ multiplex PCR, and TCRdb kept only the in-frame ones, dropping some. The sample lists approximately 70,000 clones, 82% seen once, with roughly an eighth in the top ten. Sequencing was carried out using peripheral blood. Receptors originate from a woman at least 80 years old with acute or convalescent COVID-19. Both conserved end residues are part of each CDR3. Fields, in order: D gene, V gene, clone size, J gene, CDR3 DNA, CDR3 protein. The D gene is left open where the match is weak. Size tells how often a clone was seen (once, few, many) or the class of an expanded clone, and some rows leave it out.

>-|TRBV18|-|TRBJ2-4
TGTGCCAGCTCACCGTTACAGGGAGCCAAAAACATTCAGTACTTC
CASSPLQGAKNIQYF
>-|TRBV28|few|TRBJ1-3
TGTGCCAGCAGTAGGGGTGGAAACACCATATATTTT
CASSRGGNTIYF
>-|TRBV10-3|-|TRBJ1-5
TGTGCCATCAGTGAGGGCGGAGACGGCGGCTCTCAGCCCCAGCATTTT
CAISEGGDGGSQPQHF
>-|TRBV3-1/TRBV3-2|-|TRBJ2-7
TGTGCCAGCAGCCGGGAGCCCTCCTACGAGCAGTACTTC
CASSREPSYEQYF
>-|TRBV9|-|TRBJ2-7
TGTGCCAGCAGCAGAGATGGGCCTTCCTACGAGCAGTACTTC
CASSRDGPSYEQYF
>-|TRBV18|-|TRBJ2-3
TGTGCCAGCTCACCACGACAGGTTAAGCCAGATACGCAGTATTTT
CASSPRQVKPDTQYF
>TRBD2|TRBV29-1|once|TRBJ2-1
TGCAGCGTTGGTATAGCGGGAGGATCCTACAATGAGCAGTTCTTC
CSVGIAGGSYNEQFF
>TRBD2|TRBV5-1|few|TRBJ2-3
TGCGCCAGCAGCTCTGGACTAGCTGCTACTAGCACAGATACGCAGTATTTT
CASSSGLAATSTDTQYF
>TRBD1|TRBV10-3|-|TRBJ2-7
TGTGCCATCAGTTCCGGACAGGGAGGATTCTACGAGCAGTACTTC
CAISSGQGGFYEQYF
>TRBD2|TRBV7-9|few|TRBJ2-1
TGTGCCAGCAGCTCTGCGGGAGCCTACAATGAGCAGTTCTTC
CASSSAGAYNEQFF
>TRBD1|TRBV5-1|-|TRBJ1-2
TGCGCCAGCAGCTTGGCCGGGACAGGGGGTGGCTACACCTTC
CASSLAGTGGGYTF
>TRBD1|TRBV20-1|-|TRBJ1-5
TGCAGTGCTAGTGGGGGGACAGGGGGTTTTCAGCCCCAGCATTTT
CSASGGTGGFQPQHF
>TRBD2|TRBV6-2/TRBV6-3|-|TRBJ2-5
TGTGCCAGCAGTTATCTCCCGTTTTCCGGGACTAGCGGAGGGAAGACCCAGTACTTC
CASSYLPFSGTSGGKTQYF
>TRBD1|TRBV28|-|TRBJ2-5
TGTGCCAGCAGTCGACGAAGAGGGGGCATCCCAGAGACCCAGTACTTC
CASSRRRGGIPETQYF
>-|TRBV28|-|TRBJ2-1
TGTGCCAGCAGTTTCGCGCGGCCTCCTAAAGAGCAGTTCTTC
CASSFARPPKEQFF
>-|TRBV9|once|TRBJ2-1
TGTGCCAGCAGCCCGTTGAGGGCTCACAATGAGCAGTTCTTC
CASSPLRAHNEQFF
>-|TRBV5-1|-|TRBJ2-3
TGCGCCAGCAGCTTAAGTCCGAGTGTTTGGGATACGCAGTATTTT
CASSLSPSVWDTQYF
>-|TRBV5-4|-|TRBJ2-3
TGTGCCAGCAGCTATACGGGAGCATCCCTTACAGATACGCAGTATTTT
CASSYTGASLTDTQYF
>-|TRBV7-8|-|TRBJ2-2
TGTGCCAGCAGCTTTAGCACCGGGGAGCTGTTTTTT
CASSFSTGELFF
>-|TRBV11-2|-|TRBJ2-3
TGTGCCAGCAGCTTAAGACTGGAGAGCACAGATACGCAGTATTTT
CASSLRLESTDTQYF
>TRBD1|TRBV5-1|-|TRBJ2-1
TGCGCCAGCAGCTTGGCCCTGGACAGGGGGCGGGAGCAGTTCTTC
CASSLALDRGREQFF
>-|TRBV6-5|once|TRBJ2-5
TGTGCCAGCAGCCTGGACATCAGTGGGCAGGAGACCCAGTACTTC
CASSLDISGQETQYF
>-|TRBV28|once|TRBJ1-5
TGTGCCAGCAGTTTATGGGTCGGGGGGGACAACAATCAGCCCCAGCATTTT
CASSLWVGGDNNQPQHF
>-|TRBV29-1|-|TRBJ2-3
TGCAGCGTTGAAGTTGGGGGCGGGGATACGCAGTATTTT
CSVEVGGGDTQYF
>TRBD1|TRBV5-8|-|TRBJ1-4
TGTGCCAGCAGCTACGGGACAGGGGCCACTAATGAAAAACTGTTTTTT
CASSYGTGATNEKLFF
>TRBD1|TRBV5-4|-|TRBJ1-2
TGTGCCAGCAGCTTGGACGACAGGGACTACACCTTC
CASSLDDRDYTF
>-|TRBV6-5|-|TRBJ2-7
TGTGCCAGCAGTTACTCGAGGGTATACGAGCAGTACTTC
CASSYSRVYEQYF
>TRBD2|TRBV27|-|TRBJ2-5
TGTGCCAGCAGTTTCTCTAGCGGGAGGGCCTACCAAGAGACCCAGTACTTC
CASSFSSGRAYQETQYF
>-|TRBV11-2|few|TRBJ2-5
TGTGCCAGCAGCTTAAGAAGGGGGGGAAAGACCCAGTACTTC
CASSLRRGGKTQYF
>TRBD2|TRBV19|-|TRBJ2-2
TGTGCCAGTAGTCCCAATCGCGGGAGCACCGGGGAGCTGTTTTTT
CASSPNRGSTGELFF
>TRBD2|TRBV3-1/TRBV3-2|-|TRBJ2-7
TGTGCCAGCAGCCAAGGGAGCGGGAGGGCCTACGAGCAGTACTTC
CASSQGSGRAYEQYF
>-|TRBV7-6|-|TRBJ2-2
TGTGCCAGCAGCTTTGGTGGGAGGTTGTCCGGGGAGCTGTTTTTT
CASSFGGRLSGELFF
>TRBD1|TRBV3-1/TRBV3-2|-|TRBJ1-1
TGTGCCAGCAGCCAGGGACAGGGCTGGGGGTATGACACTGAAGCTTTCTTT
CASSQGQGWGYDTEAFF
>-|TRBV19|-|TRBJ2-5
TGTGCCAGTAGTATGAGGCAGTCCCAAGAGACCCAGTACTTC
CASSMRQSQETQYF
>TRBD2|TRBV9|-|TRBJ2-1
TGTGCCAGCAGCGTAGCATCCGGAGGGAGGGCCTACAATGAGCAGTTCTTC
CASSVASGGRAYNEQFF
>TRBD2|TRBV24-1|-|TRBJ2-3
TGTGCCACCGCTGGGCTAGCGGGAACAGATACGCAGTATTTT
CATAGLAGTDTQYF
>TRBD2|TRBV7-9|-|TRBJ2-3
TGTGCCCACCCTTCCCCGGGGCGGGAGTCGGTAGATACGCAGTATTTT
CAHPSPGRESVDTQYF
>TRBD1|TRBV7-9|-|TRBJ1-5
TGTGCCAGCAGCTTCGAGGGGGCAAGCAATCAGCCCCAGCATTTT
CASSFEGASNQPQHF
>-|TRBV21-1|few|TRBJ2-1
TGTGCCAGCCCTGAGGGGAGTAGCGGCAACTCCTACAATGAGCAGTTCTTC
CASPEGSSGNSYNEQFF
>TRBD1|TRBV5-4|-|TRBJ2-1
TGTGCCAGCAACTGGGAAACTGGACAGGGGGCCCTCGATGAGCAGTTCTTC
CASNWETGQGALDEQFF
>TRBD2|TRBV9|once|TRBJ2-7
TGTGCCAGCAGCGTCGGGACTAGCGGGAGCAGGCCCTACGAGCAGTACTTC
CASSVGTSGSRPYEQYF
>-|TRBV28|once|TRBJ2-4
TGTGCCAGCAGTTTTAGGACGGGACTAGCCAAAAACATTCAGTACTTC
CASSFRTGLAKNIQYF
>TRBD1|TRBV7-9|few|TRBJ2-3
TGTGCCAGCAGCTTCACCGGGACAGGGGGTCGCACAGATACGCAGTATTTT
CASSFTGTGGRTDTQYF
>-|TRBV6-4|-|TRBJ1-2
TGTGCCAGCAGTGCCAGTTTCGATTCTAACTATGGCTACACCTTC
CASSASFDSNYGYTF
>-|TRBV2|-|TRBJ1-5
TGTGCCAGCAGGGGGGCACTGGCAACAAGCAATCAGCCCCAGCATTTT
CASRGALATSNQPQHF
>-|TRBV5-1|-|TRBJ1-2
TGCGCCAGCAGCTTGGGGCCCAATCCAGACTATGGCTACACCTTC
CASSLGPNPDYGYTF
>TRBD1|TRBV27|few|TRBJ2-4
TGTGCCAGCAGTCTTAGGGGGCCTGACAGGTTAAAAAACATTCAGTACTTC
CASSLRGPDRLKNIQYF
>-|TRBV24-1|-|TRBJ2-1
TGTGCCACCAGTGATATGGAGGGAAATGAGCAGTTCTTC
CATSDMEGNEQFF
>-|TRBV28|-|TRBJ1-2
TGTGCCAGCTCGTATCCGATGGACAGCTATGGCTACACCTTC
CASSYPMDSYGYTF
>TRBD1|TRBV18|-|TRBJ2-1
TGTGCCAGCTCACCACCCGGACAGGGATACAATGAGCAGTTCTTC
CASSPPGQGYNEQFF
>TRBD2|TRBV7-6|-|TRBJ2-1
TGTGCCAGCAGCTTAACCCCTAGCGGGAGCCGGAATGAGCAGTTCTTC
CASSLTPSGSRNEQFF
>TRBD1|TRBV6-1|-|TRBJ1-1
TGTGCCAGCAGCTCCCGACAGGGGGCTAGAACTGAAGCTTTCTTT
CASSSRQGARTEAFF
>-|TRBV29-1|-|TRBJ2-7
TGCAGCGTGTCCCCGGAGGGTCAGGGCTACGAGCAGTACTTC
CSVSPEGQGYEQYF
>-|TRBV3-1/TRBV3-2|-|TRBJ1-2
TGTGCCAGCAGCCAAGGTAGGGGATCATACGGCTACACCTTC
CASSQGRGSYGYTF
>TRBD1|TRBV7-6|-|TRBJ2-5
TGTGCCAGCAGGAGGGTAGGGACAGGGGGCCCCCAGACCCAGTACTTC
CASRRVGTGGPQTQYF